A selection of T cell receptor beta chains follows, all from one sample in a study of blood T cells in healthy people across ages. TCRdb passed the 5' RACE reads through MiXCR, listing each CDR3 protein once. The table shows hundreds of thousands of distinct CDR3 sequences, with over 40% occurring only once. The sequencing sample was made of blood. The source is a man older than 75 in good health. The CDR3 runs from the conserved cysteine through the conserved F or W. D genes are given only for firm matches. Where a row states a size, it is once, few, many or the class of an expanded clone; other rows omit it.

J,size,D,V,DNA,CDR3
TRBJ2-1,NA,NA,TRBV7-8,TGTGCCAGCAGCTTAGTCGGGGCCCGGTTCTTC,CASSLVGARFF
TRBJ1-1,NA,NA,TRBV6-2/TRBV6-3,TGTGCCAGCAGTTGGGGAGAGGGACGGTCAACCACTGAAGCTTTCTTT,CASSWGEGRSTTEAFF
TRBJ2-2,NA,TRBD1,TRBV11-2,TGTGCCAGCAGCAGGGACAGCTACACCGGGGAGCTGTTTTTT,CASSRDSYTGELFF
TRBJ1-5,NA,TRBD1,TRBV20-1,TGCAGTGCTAGAGACGACAGGGGGCTGAGCAATCAGCCCCAGCATTTT,CSARDDRGLSNQPQHF
TRBJ2-1,few,TRBD1,TRBV18,TGTGCCAGCTCCCCCGGACAGGGGGCATACAATGAGCAGTTCTTC,CASSPGQGAYNEQFF
TRBJ2-1,NA,NA,TRBV9,TGTGCCAGCAGCGTAGCAATTCGAGCGGGTGACAATGAGCAGTTCTTC,CASSVAIRAGDNEQFF
TRBJ2-2,few,TRBD2,TRBV4-2,TGTGCCAGCAGCCAGGCGACGAGCGGGGTGTACACCGGGGAGCTGTTTTTT,CASSQATSGVYTGELFF
TRBJ2-7,NA,TRBD2,TRBV18,TGTGCCAGCTCACCGCCGATGAGCGGGGGATCCTACGAGCAGTACTTC,CASSPPMSGGSYEQYF
TRBJ1-2,few,NA,TRBV12-3/TRBV12-4,TGTGCCAGCAGCCCCGCGTGGGGGGCGCGCGGCTACACCTTC,CASSPAWGARGYTF
TRBJ2-1,many,TRBD2,TRBV7-2,TGTGCCAGCAGCTTCGTTAGCGGGAGGGCCCCCTTCCTCAATGAGCAGTTCTTC,CASSFVSGRAPFLNEQFF
TRBJ2-4,NA,TRBD2,TRBV7-2,TGTGCCAGCAGCTCAGCGTCGGGACTAGCGGGAGGTTGGGGCCTAGCCAAAAACATTCAGTACTTC,CASSSASGLAGGWGLAKNIQYF
TRBJ2-7,NA,TRBD1,TRBV12-3/TRBV12-4,TGTGCCAGCACAAAGGGGGGACAGGGGAGCTACGAGCAGTACTTC,CASTKGGQGSYEQYF
TRBJ2-2,NA,NA,TRBV24-1,TGTGCCACCAGTGATTTCAGGATCGCGGGTAACACCGGGGAGCTGTTTTTT,CATSDFRIAGNTGELFF
TRBJ2-5,few,TRBD1,TRBV20-1,TGCAGTGCTTCGGACAGGGGGAATGAGCAGTACTTC,CSASDRGNEQYF
TRBJ2-5,NA,NA,TRBV3-1,TGTGCCAGCAGCCGCCGACTCGATGAGCAGTACTTC,CASSRRLDEQYF
TRBJ1-2,NA,NA,TRBV29-1,TGCAGCGTTGAAGGTGCTGGCTACACCTTC,CSVEGAGYTF
TRBJ2-7,few,TRBD2,TRBV3-1,TGTGCCAGCAGCCAAGGTTCGGCGGGAGCGGTAGAGGAGCAGTACTTC,CASSQGSAGAVEEQYF
TRBJ2-7,NA,TRBD2,TRBV4-2,TGTGCCAGCAGCCAAGATCTGACTAGCAGAGCCTACGAGCAGTACTTC,CASSQDLTSRAYEQYF
TRBJ2-1,NA,NA,TRBV20-1,TGCAGTGCTAGCGGCGCCAGCTCCTACAATGAGCAGTTCTTC,CSASGASSYNEQFF
TRBJ2-7,NA,TRBD2,TRBV6-5,TGTGCCAGCGAACCCCGGGGGAGGGATGGGTACTACGAGCAGTACTTC,CASEPRGRDGYYEQYF
TRBJ2-5,NA,TRBD2,TRBV30,TGTGCCTGGAGTGCGAGGAGGGGAGGGGAGACCCAGTACTTC,CAWSARRGGETQYF
TRBJ2-1,few,TRBD2,TRBV7-3,TGTGCCAGCAGCAAAGGACTAGCGGGAGTTTCCAATGAGCAGTTCTTC,CASSKGLAGVSNEQFF
TRBJ2-3,NA,TRBD2,TRBV7-7,TGTGCTAGCAGCGCCGGACTAGGGCGGGAGGGCCTCAACACGCAGTATTTT,CASSAGLGREGLNTQYF
TRBJ2-1,many,TRBD1,TRBV7-3,TGTGCCAGCAGCCTACCGGGACAGGGGGTTCGTAGTGAGCAGTTCTTC,CASSLPGQGVRSEQFF
TRBJ1-2,few,TRBD1,TRBV20-1,TGCAGTGCTAGAGATGGGACAGGGGGTGGCTACACCTTC,CSARDGTGGGYTF
TRBJ2-7,NA,TRBD1,TRBV10-3,TGTGCCATCAATCCCGGGACAGGGGGCTACGAGCAGTACTTC,CAINPGTGGYEQYF
TRBJ1-2,NA,NA,TRBV20-1,TGCAGTGCCCCGGTCTGGACAGTCTGTGGCTACACCTTC,CSAPVWTVCGYTF
TRBJ2-1,few,NA,TRBV4-2,TGTGCCAGCAGCCAAGACCAGAGCTCCTACAATGAGCAGTTCTTC,CASSQDQSSYNEQFF
TRBJ1-1,NA,NA,TRBV7-9,TGTGCCAGCAGCTTAGGTTCTTGGAACACTGAAGCTTTCTTT,CASSLGSWNTEAFF
TRBJ2-7,NA,NA,TRBV15,TGTGCCACCAGCAGAGATAGAAACTCCCGCTACGAGCAGTACTTC,CATSRDRNSRYEQYF
TRBJ2-6,once,NA,TRBV20-1,TGCAGTTCTCCCGGCCAGACCCAGCTGGGGGCCAACGTCCTGACTTTC,CSSPGQTQLGANVLTF
TRBJ2-3,few,NA,TRBV11-2,TGTGCCAGCAGCGGCCCATCAGGACAACTTCGCACAGATACGCAGTATTTT,CASSGPSGQLRTDTQYF
TRBJ2-5,NA,TRBD2,TRBV25-1,TGTGCCAGTACTCTGACTAGCGGGGGGGCCCTCCAAGGGACCCAGTACTTC,CASTLTSGGALQGTQYF
TRBJ1-2,NA,NA,TRBV7-2,TGTGCCAGCAGCCCCTTTAGGGCAGGGACGAATGGCTACACCTTC,CASSPFRAGTNGYTF
TRBJ2-5,NA,NA,TRBV11-2,TGTGCCAGCAGCCTCTTAAGGGTAGAGACCCAGTACTTC,CASSLLRVETQYF
TRBJ2-7,few,TRBD1,TRBV5-1,TGCGCCAGCTTCCCAACAGGGGGCAATGAGCAGTACTTC,CASFPTGGNEQYF
TRBJ1-1,NA,TRBD1,TRBV29-1,TGCAGCGTCGGGACAGGGGGCGGTAACACTGAAGCTTTCTTT,CSVGTGGGNTEAFF
TRBJ2-7,NA,TRBD2,TRBV6-5,TGTGCCAGCAGTATAGCGGGAGGGCCGTCCTCCGAGCAGTACTTC,CASSIAGGPSSEQYF
TRBJ1-1,NA,NA,TRBV6-1,TGTGCCAGCAGGGTGGACAGTAACACTGAAGCTTTCTTT,CASRVDSNTEAFF
TRBJ1-6,NA,NA,TRBV27,TGTGCCAGCAGCCCGGACAGCTCTAATTCACCCCTCCACTTT,CASSPDSSNSPLHF
TRBJ2-7,few,NA,TRBV7-6,TGTGCCAGCAGCTTAACGGCAGGGGACTTCTACGAGCAGTACTTC,CASSLTAGDFYEQYF
TRBJ2-3,NA,NA,TRBV12-3/TRBV12-4,TGTGCCAGCAGTTTAGATAGGGGGTTAGATACGCAGTATTTT,CASSLDRGLDTQYF
TRBJ2-3,NA,NA,TRBV7-9,TGTGCCAGCAGCTTAGTAGTCACGAATGCAGATACGCAGTATTTT,CASSLVVTNADTQYF
TRBJ2-1,NA,TRBD1,TRBV7-3,TGTGCCAGCAGCTTAATAGGTGGACAGGGGGCATGGAATGAGCAGTTCTTC,CASSLIGGQGAWNEQFF